The next 21 T cell receptor beta chains were all read from a single sample in a study of blood T cell repertoires in COVID-19. Sequenced by immunoSEQ multiplex PCR; TCRdb stores in-frame clones only, minus some. The sample includes around 200,000 clones, roughly three quarters of them seen just once. The specimen sequenced was peripheral blood. These receptors originate from a woman aged 40 to 50 with COVID-19, enrolled during active disease.

This clone was picked up a small number of times. The chain recombines TRBV10-3 with TRBJ1-3, with no clear D. The CDR3 extends over 12 amino acids. The germline gives CDR1 ENHRY, CDR2 SYGVKD. Trimming removed 3 bases at V and 9 bases at J, with 9 bases between. This CDR3 is CAISEMGATIYF. In nucleotides, the CDR3 is TGTGCCATCAGTGAAATGGGAGCCACCATATATTTT.

The gene calls are TRBV5-8 and TRBJ1-2; 9 nucleotides agree with TRBD1. CDR3 size: 16 residues. After removal of 5 bases from V and 2 bases from J, the junction contained 10 bases not matched to a gene. The germline V gene encodes CDR1 SGHTS and CDR2 YDEGEE. CDR3 protein: CASSPQTGGSNYGYTF. The CDR3 DNA reads as TGTGCCAGCAGTCCCCAGACAGGGGGATCAAACTATGGCTACACCTTC.

The rearrangement uses TRBV13 and TRBJ2-5; no reliable D call. The V end was cut by 2 bases, the J end by 4 bases, with 8 bases between. Germline V gene lookup returns CDR1 PRHDT and CDR2 FYEKMQ (reference sequence). This CDR3 contains 13 residues. The CDR3 sequence: CASSLLLPETQYF. The CDR3 region has the DNA TGTGCCAGCAGCTTACTACTCCCAGAGACCCAGTACTTC.

V is TRBV5-3 and J is TRBJ2-2; the match to TRBD1 covers 7 bases. TRBV5-3 is given ORF status, its function remaining uncertain. The CDR3 length is 16 residues. Trimming removed 4 bases from V and 2 bases from J; junction bases left unmatched: 8. The CDR3 sequence is CARSQLRDSNTGELFF. CDR3 sequence (DNA): TGTGCCAGAAGCCAACTCCGGGACAGCAACACCGGGGAGCTGTTTTTT.

This clone appeared a few times. The chain is built from TRBV7-3 and TRBJ1-4; TRBD1 agrees at 10 bases. Germline V lookup: CDR1 SGHTA, CDR2 FQGTGA. The length of the CDR3 is 15 residues. Losses at the gene ends were 5 bases for V and 8 bases for J; bases not matched to a gene: 8. The CDR3 reads CASSETGGAFEKLFF. CDR3 nucleotide sequence: TGTGCCAGCAGCGAGACAGGGGGCGCTTTCGAAAAACTGTTTTTT.

V gene TRBV5-6 combines with J gene TRBJ2-3, with 8 bases fitting TRBD2. This CDR3 comprises 14 residues. Germline loops: CDR1 SGHDT, CDR2 YYEEEE. After removal of 6 bases from V and 1 base from J, the junction contained 4 bases not matched to a gene. In nucleotides, the CDR3 is TGTGCCAGCAAGCTTAGCGGGGGCACAGATACGCAGTATTTT. Translated, it gives CASKLSGGTDTQYF. Supplemented by reference TRBV5-6 and TRBJ2-3, the full variable domain reads DAGVTQSPTHLIKTRGQQVTLRCSPKSGHDTVSWYQQALGQGPQFIFQYYEEEERQRGNFPDRFSGHQFPNYSSELNVNALLLGDSALYLCASKLSGGTDTQYFGPGTRLTVL.

The rearrangement uses TRBV7-2 and TRBJ2-4; maybe TRBD2 (6 bases). Trimming took 5 bases from V and 7 from J, leaving 15 bases between them. Germline CDR1 is SGHTA and CDR2 is FQGNSA. The CDR3 runs 14 residues. In nucleotides, the CDR3 is TGTGCCAGCAGCCACCGAGGGGAGGCGAACATTCAGTACTTC. It translates to CASSHRGEANIQYF.

CDR3 sequence: CASSQTTRRDTQYF. The CDR3 nucleotides read TGTGCCAGCAGCCAAACCACCCGGAGAGATACGCAGTATTTT. This rearrangement joins TRBV3-1 (or the pseudogene TRBV3-2) to TRBJ2-3; D is undetermined. The CDR3 has 14 residues. V was clipped by 2 bases and J by 5 bases, with 11 bases between them. Germline V gene sequence: CDR1 LGHDT, CDR2 YNNKEL (reference sequence).

This clone was picked up one time. The J gene is TRBJ2-5, the V gene TRBV20-1; D is possibly TRBD2 (5 bases). This CDR3 is built from 11 residues. CDR1 and CDR2 (germline): DFQATT, SNEGSKA (reference sequence). CDR3 DNA: TGCACCCCCGAGAGGGAGGAGACCCAGTACTTC. Translation: CTPEREETQYF.

The chain joins TRBV13 to TRBJ2-3, with 8 bases identical to TRBD2. Trimming took 0 bases from V and 6 from J; bases not matched to a gene: 2. Germline V lookup: CDR1 PRHDT, CDR2 FYEKMQ (reference sequence). The CDR3 totals 14 residues. CDR3 protein: CASSLGVAGDTQYF. The CDR3 DNA reads as TGTGCCAGCAGCTTAGGGGTAGCGGGGGATACGCAGTATTTT. Combining the CDR3 with reference TRBV13 and TRBJ2-3 gives the whole variable domain AAGVIQSPRHLIKEKRETATLKCYPIPRHDTVYWYQQGPGQDPQFLISFYEKMQSDKGSIPDRFSAQQFSDYHSELNMSSLELGDSALYFCASSLGVAGDTQYFGPGTRLTVL.

The chain recombines TRBV27 with TRBJ2-7; 8 bases match TRBD1. The CDR3 runs to 16 residues. V shed 2 bases and J 0 bases; nucleotides not matched to a gene: 6. CDR1 and CDR2 (germline): MNHEY, SMNVEV (reference sequence). This chain's CDR3 is CASSLGSQGASYEQYF. The CDR3 region has the DNA TGTGCCAGCAGTTTAGGTAGCCAGGGGGCCTCCTACGAGCAGTACTTC.

CDR3 nucleotides: TGTGCCAGCCGGGACAGGGATAATTCACCCCTCCACTTT. Translating it yields CASRDRDNSPLHF. The V gene is TRBV28, the J gene TRBJ1-6; 9 bases map to TRBD1. J gave up 5 bases and V 8 bases, and 1 base lay outside the gene matches. The CDR3 spans 13 residues. Germline V gene sequence: CDR1 MDHEN, CDR2 SYDVKM. The full variable domain, rest sourced from reference TRBV28 and TRBJ1-6, is DVKVTQSSRYLVKRTGEKVFLECVQDMDHENMFWYRQDPGLGLRLIYFSYDVKMKEKGDIPEGYSVSREKKERFSLILESASTNQTSMYLCASRDRDNSPLHFGNGTRLTVT.

This chain connects TRBV2 to TRBJ2-5, with a weak D call TRBD1 (5 bases). CDR3 length equals 13 residues. The ends were cut back, 2 bases at V and 5 bases at J, with 9 bases in the middle. Germline V gene data show CDR1 as SNHLY and CDR2 as FYNNEI. CDR3 nucleotides: TGTGCCAGCAGTGAAAGTAGGGGCGAGACCCAGTACTTC. This encodes CASSESRGETQYF.

The CDR3 sequence: CASSDPGQGTYEQYF. The DNA of the CDR3 is TGCGCCAGCAGTGATCCGGGACAGGGTACCTACGAGCAGTACTTC. V is TRBV10-1 and J is TRBJ2-7, with TRBD1 matching 9 bases. Germline V gene lookup returns CDR1 WNHNN and CDR2 SYGVQD (reference sequence). V gave up 3 bases and J gave up 2 bases; unmatched junction bases: 5. The CDR3 runs 15 residues.

As for this clone: This sample also contains other DNA sequences that code for the same CDR3. The chain employs TRBV27 and TRBJ1-1, with D possibly TRBD1 on 5 matching bases. The V gene's germline CDR1 is MNHEY and CDR2 SMNVEV (reference sequence). CDR3 size: 13 residues. V lost 3 bases to trimming and J lost 1 base, with 6 bases between them. For the CDR3, the DNA is TGTGCCAGCAGTTTGGGGCAGAACACTGAAGCTTTCTTT. It translates to CASSLGQNTEAFF.

This sequence joins TRBV10-1 and TRBJ2-3; 11 bases map to TRBD2. The CDR3 runs to 16 residues. Germline trimming cut 4 bases from V and 3 bases from J; bases unmatched to any gene: 6. Looked up from germline, CDR1 is WNHNN and CDR2 is SYGVQD (reference sequence). CDR3 in DNA: TGCGCCAGCAGTGCCGGGACTAGCGGCATAACAGATACGCAGTATTTT. This encodes CASSAGTSGITDTQYF.

This clone was seen a few times. This chain links TRBV6-1 with TRBJ1-2, with D perhaps TRBD1 (5 bases). This CDR3 region has 15 residues. From germline, CDR1 is MNHNS and CDR2 SASEGT. Trimming removed 1 base from V and 7 bases from J, with 16 bases in between. CDR3 in DNA: TGTGCCAGCAGTGAAGGAGGGGAGGGGATGGGTGGCTACACCTTC. This sequence encodes CASSEGGEGMGGYTF.

This chain connects TRBV5-4 to TRBJ2-5, with D uncertain. The CDR3 loop spans 11 amino acids. Germline V lookup: CDR1 SGHNT, CDR2 YYREEE (reference sequence). Trimming removed 4 bases from V and 5 bases from J, with 6 bases in between. CDR3 DNA: TGTGCCAGCAGCCTACTTGAGACCCAGTACTTC. Translated: CASSLLETQYF.

V is TRBV12-5 and J is TRBJ1-1; 7 bases align to TRBD1. After removal of 2 bases from V and 2 bases from J, the junction contained 2 bases not matched to a gene. Germline values: CDR1 LGHNT, CDR2 FRNRAP. There are 14 residues in the CDR3. For the CDR3, the DNA is TGTGCTAGTGGTTTGTTAGGGGGCAACACTGAAGCTTTCTTT. The encoded protein is CASGLLGGNTEAFF.

The V and J genes are TRBV5-1 and TRBJ2-2; D remains ambiguous. CDR3 length: 16 residues. The V end lost 1 base, the J end lost 1 base, and 11 bases lay between the germline ends. Germline V gene lookup returns CDR1 SGHRS and CDR2 YFSETQ. Here the CDR3 reads CASSLHPRGNTGELFF. For the CDR3, the DNA is TGCGCCAGCAGCTTGCACCCACGAGGGAACACCGGGGAGCTGTTTTTT.

J is TRBJ1-4 and V is TRBV19; 9 nucleotides line up with TRBD1. The ends lost 5 bases at V and 7 bases at J; junction bases unmatched: 8. Per the germline V gene, CDR1 is LNHDA and CDR2 is SQIVND (reference sequence). The CDR3 contains 15 residues. The CDR3 spells CASSVPGQGGEKLFF. The CDR3 region has the DNA TGTGCCAGTAGTGTTCCGGGACAGGGAGGTGAAAAACTGTTTTTT.